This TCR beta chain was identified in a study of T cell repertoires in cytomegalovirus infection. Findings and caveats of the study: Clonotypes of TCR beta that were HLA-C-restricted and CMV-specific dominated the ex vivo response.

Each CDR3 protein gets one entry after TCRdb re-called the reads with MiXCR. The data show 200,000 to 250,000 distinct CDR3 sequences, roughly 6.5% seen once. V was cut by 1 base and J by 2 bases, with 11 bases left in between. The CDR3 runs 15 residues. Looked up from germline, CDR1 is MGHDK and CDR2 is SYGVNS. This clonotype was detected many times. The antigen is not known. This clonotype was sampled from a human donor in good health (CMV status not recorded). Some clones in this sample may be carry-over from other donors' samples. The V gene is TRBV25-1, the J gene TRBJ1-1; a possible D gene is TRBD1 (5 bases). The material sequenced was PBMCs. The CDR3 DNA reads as TGTGCCAGCAGTGAATGGTGGGGGGAAAACACTGAAGCTTTCTTT. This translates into CASSEWWGENTEAFF.